The 17 T cell receptor beta chains below were found in one sample sequenced in a study of T cells in Graves' hyperthyroidism and ophthalmopathy. The investigators amplified TCR beta CDR3 regions from RNA transcripts. First-round RT-PCR with HTBI primers amplified the TCR CDR3 region. TCRdb re-called the multiplex PCR reads through MiXCR, storing one row per CDR3 protein. The sample lists about 290,000 distinct CDR3 sequences, roughly 15% occurring once. The sample was blood. These receptors all come from a woman in her twenties or thirties with Graves' hyperthyroidism that later progressed to Graves' ophthalmopathy.

CDR3 DNA: TGTGCCAGTAATCGAGGTCCGGGACAGGGTAACGAGCAGTACTTC. Translating gives CASNRGPGQGNEQYF. The chain carries TRBV28 and TRBJ2-7; 9 bases map to TRBD1. Trimming removed 9 bases from V and 5 bases from J; junction bases left unmatched: 14. Per germline, CDR1 MDHEN and CDR2 SYDVKM. The CDR3 is 15 amino acids. The whole variable domain, filled in from reference TRBV28 and TRBJ2-7, reads DVKVTQSSRYLVKRTGEKVFLECVQDMDHENMFWYRQDPGLGLRLIYFSYDVKMKEKGDIPEGYSVSREKKERFSLILESASTNQTSMYLCASNRGPGQGNEQYFGPGTRLTVT.

The table lists this clonotype with a few counts. The rearrangement joins TRBV27 to TRBJ1-4; 7 bases map to TRBD1. The CDR3 length is 15 residues. Germline loops: CDR1 MNHEY, CDR2 SMNVEV (reference sequence). The V segment lost 7 bases and the J segment 3 bases; nucleotides outside the gene matches: 8. The CDR3 DNA is TGTGCCAGCAACCTACAGGGGCAGGCTAATGAAAAACTGTTTTTT. It is translated as CASNLQGQANEKLFF.

This clonotype was counted ten times or more. The chain is built from TRBV29-1 and TRBJ2-2, with D possibly TRBD2 on 6 matching bases. In germline, CDR1 is SQVTM, CDR2 ANQGSEA. The V end was cut by 3 bases, the J end by 3 bases, with 8 bases between. The CDR3 consists of 13 residues. CDR3: CSVEWGDTGELFF. The CDR3 DNA follows: TGCAGCGTTGAGTGGGGGGACACCGGGGAGCTGTTTTTT.

This clonotype was picked up many times. The J gene is TRBJ1-4, the V gene TRBV10-3, with 10 bases matching TRBD1. CDR1 is ENHRY, CDR2 SYGVKD, per germline. Losses at the gene ends were 5 bases for V and 5 bases for J; bases not matched to a gene: 2. This CDR3 has 14 amino acids. CDR3 in DNA: TGTGCCATCAGTTCGGGACAGGGGAATGAAAAACTGTTTTTT. Translation: CAISSGQGNEKLFF.

Remarks on this clonotype: A read error may explain this, as a much larger clone is one base away. This chain connects TRBV7-9 to TRBJ1-1, with D possibly TRBD1 on 5 matching bases. Germline assignment: CDR1 SEHNR and CDR2 FQNEAQ (reference sequence). The CDR3 is 11 residues long. The CDR3 nucleotides are TGTGCCGGCAGCTCGACAGAGGGAGCTTTCTTT. The encoded protein is CAGSSTEGAFF.

The chain joins TRBV19 to TRBJ2-3; 9 positions match TRBD2. The germline CDR1 and CDR2 sequences are LNHDA and SQIVND (reference sequence). J was trimmed by 4 bases and V by 10 bases; bases with no gene match: 6. The CDR3 contains 13 residues. The CDR3 loop reads CATGGRASDTQYF. CDR3 sequence (DNA): TGTGCCACGGGCGGGAGGGCCTCAGATACGCAGTATTTT.

CDR3 in amino acids: CSARDGLAGVDQFF. In DNA, the CDR3 is TGCAGTGCTAGAGATGGACTAGCGGGAGTTGACCAGTTCTTC. V is TRBV20-1 and J is TRBJ2-1, with 13 bases matching TRBD2. The CDR3 runs to 14 residues. CDR1 is DFQATT, CDR2 SNEGSKA, per germline (reference sequence). V lost 0 bases to trimming and J lost 13 bases; unmatched junction nucleotides: 6.

The V gene is TRBV7-2, the J gene TRBJ2-7, with D perhaps TRBD1 or TRBD2 (5 bases each). V was pared by 1 base and J by 2 bases, with 18 bases between. CDR3 length equals 17 residues. Germline V gives CDR1 SGHTA, CDR2 FQGNSA. CDR3: CASSLGPMRGLTYEQYF. CDR3 in DNA: TGTGCCAGCAGCTTAGGGCCAATGAGGGGCCTGACCTACGAGCAGTACTTC.

In its sample, this clonotype was seen many times. CDR3 nucleotide sequence: TGTGCCAGCAGTTTAATAAGCGGGCGGAGCTCCTACAATGAGCAGTTCTTC. Translated: CASSLISGRSSYNEQFF. The chain carries TRBV28 and TRBJ2-1; tentatively, D is TRBD2 (6 bases). V was clipped by 2 bases and J by 0 bases, with 14 bases between them. Per the germline V gene, CDR1 is MDHEN and CDR2 is SYDVKM. This CDR3 is 17 amino acids long. Full variable domain (remainder filled in from reference TRBV28 and TRBJ2-1): DVKVTQSSRYLVKRTGEKVFLECVQDMDHENMFWYRQDPGLGLRLIYFSYDVKMKEKGDIPEGYSVSREKKERFSLILESASTNQTSMYLCASSLISGRSSYNEQFFGPGTRLTVL.

About this clonotype: One base away lies a much larger clone, so this may be a sequencing read error. No conserved phenylalanine or tryptophan ends this CDR3, so it is likely a read error. This sequence joins TRBV14 and TRBJ1-1; 9 nucleotides match TRBD1. Germline CDR1 reads SGHDN; CDR2 reads FVKESK. J was trimmed by 5 bases and V by 1 base; bases with no gene match: 8. The CDR3 is 16 residues long. The CDR3 sequence: CASSQVSPGTGTEAFL. CDR3 in DNA: TGTGCCAGCAGCCAAGTGTCACCCGGGACAGGGACTGAAGCTTTCCTT.

This clonotype was observed many times. The chain combines TRBV2 with TRBJ2-5, with 10 bases identical to TRBD2. This CDR3 spans 15 amino acids. Trimming removed 3 bases from V and 5 bases from J; junction bases left unmatched: 6. CDR1 is SNHLY, CDR2 FYNNEI, per germline. Here the CDR3 DNA reads TGTGCCAGCAGTGAGCCGGGACTAGCGAGCGAGACCCAGTACTTC. As protein: CASSEPGLASETQYF.

On this clonotype itself: This may be a read error: a much more frequent sequence differs by one nucleotide. J is TRBJ2-2 and V is TRBV10-3; D might be TRBD1 (6 bases). The CDR3 is made up of 17 amino acids. Germline V gives CDR1 ENHRY, CDR2 SYGVKD. With 5 bases removed from V and 0 bases from J, the gap between germline ends came to 16 bases. The CDR3 DNA reads TGTGCCATCAGTAGAGGGGGACCAGGCGCGAACACCGGGGAGCTGTTTTTT. Its translation is CAISRGGPGANTGELFF.

This clonotype was detected a few times. The rearrangement uses TRBV29-1 and TRBJ2-2; D gene ambiguous. CDR3 length: 12 residues. Germline-derived CDR1 and CDR2 are SQVTM and ANQGSEA. V lost 5 bases to trimming and J lost 7 bases, with 11 bases between them. In nucleotides, the CDR3 is TGCAGCGTTTCCCCCTTGATCGGGGAGCTGTTTTTT. This translates into CSVSPLIGELFF.

In its sample, this clonotype was seen many times. V gene TRBV7-9 combines with J gene TRBJ2-7; 9 bases are shared with TRBD2. After removal of 4 bases from V and 2 bases from J, the junction contained 9 bases not matched to a gene. Germline assignment: CDR1 SEHNR and CDR2 FQNEAQ (reference sequence). The CDR3 contains 16 residues. The CDR3 DNA reads TGTGCCAGCAGCTCGACGACTAGCGGCCAAACCTACGAGCAGTACTTC. Protein product: CASSSTTSGQTYEQYF. Full variable domain (rest looked up from reference TRBV7-9 and TRBJ2-7): DTGVSQNPRHKITKRGQNVTFRCDPISEHNRLYWYRQTLGQGPEFLTYFQNEAQLEKSRLLSDRFSAERPKGSFSTLEIQRTEQGDSAMYLCASSSTTSGQTYEQYFGPGTRLTVT.

This clonotype was recorded at least ten times. The chain links TRBV12-5 to TRBJ2-7, with 7 bases fitting TRBD1. V shed 4 bases, J shed 4 bases, and the junction held 16 bases outside the gene matches. There are 17 residues in the CDR3. Germline CDR1 reads LGHNT; CDR2 reads FRNRAP. DNA for the CDR3: TGTGCTAGTGGTTCTCCCCAGGTCACAGGGGCACCATACGAGCAGTACTTC. Its translation is CASGSPQVTGAPYEQYF.

This clonotype occurred a few times. The chain has TRBV19 and TRBJ2-1, with D maybe TRBD2 (5 bases). Germline V lookup: CDR1 LNHDA, CDR2 SQIVND (reference sequence). Trimming took 3 bases from V and 7 from J, leaving 16 bases between them. The CDR3 has 15 residues. CDR3 bases: TGTGCCAGTAGTATGTCCCGGGAAGAAAGTAATGAGCAGTTCTTC. Translating it yields CASSMSREESNEQFF.

This clonotype was detected a few times. The rearrangement joins TRBV6-1 to TRBJ2-5; 10 bases map to TRBD2. Trimming removed 3 bases from V and 7 bases from J; junction bases left unmatched: 11. CDR1 is MNHNS and CDR2 is SASEGT in the germline V gene. The CDR3 has 16 amino acids. The CDR3 loop is CASSDPSGSRMGTQYF. The CDR3, as DNA: TGTGCCAGCAGTGATCCTAGCGGGAGTCGAATGGGGACCCAGTACTTC.